The rows below give T cell receptor beta chains drawn from one sample of a study of cytomegalovirus exposure and HLA in healthy donors. Assay used: immunoSEQ multiplex PCR; TCRdb lists only in-frame clones, some missing. Of about 82,000 clones listed, around 77% are singletons. Sequenced material: PBMCs. The receptors shown here come from a man aged 45 to 65 in good health and CMV-seronegative. The CDR3 runs from the conserved cysteine through the conserved F or W. The order of the fields is D gene, V gene, J gene, clone size, CDR3 DNA, CDR3 protein. D genes are given only for firm matches. The size entry is marked missing in some rows and otherwise reads once, few, many or a size class.

NA	TRBV7-2	TRBJ2-2	NA	TGTGCCAGCAGCTTAGCGCCCGGGGGGCGGGGGAACACCGGGGAGCTGTTTTTT	CASSLAPGGRGNTGELFF
NA	TRBV14	TRBJ2-5	NA	TGTGCCAGCAGCCGACGACGGGAAGAGACCCAGTACTTC	CASSRRREETQYF
TRBD2	TRBV7-3	TRBJ2-3	NA	TGTGCCAGCAGCTTTAGTCTAGCGGGGGGGCGGGGCACAGATACGCAGTATTTT	CASSFSLAGGRGTDTQYF
TRBD1	TRBV18	TRBJ2-7	NA	TGTGCCAGCTCACCCGACAGGGCCCACTACGAGCAGTACTTC	CASSPDRAHYEQYF
NA	TRBV7-3	TRBJ2-1	NA	TGTGCCAGCAGCCATGACAGGGGAGGGTACAATGAGCAGTTCTTC	CASSHDRGGYNEQFF
TRBD1	TRBV5-6	TRBJ2-1	NA	TGTGCCAGCAGCCGGGACAGGGGGTTCAATGAGCAGTTCTTC	CASSRDRGFNEQFF
TRBD2	TRBV27	TRBJ2-7	many	TGTGCCAGCAGGACCAGCGGGGGGCCAACCTACGAGCAGTACTTC	CASRTSGGPTYEQYF
TRBD1	TRBV6-6	TRBJ1-5	NA	TGTGCCAGCAGTCTCCAGGGGGGTCAGCCCCAGCATTTT	CASSLQGGQPQHF
TRBD1	TRBV5-4	TRBJ2-4	few	TGTGCCAGCAGCTTGGACGTGACTGGGACAGGGAAAAACATTCAGTACTTC	CASSLDVTGTGKNIQYF
TRBD1	TRBV6-1	TRBJ1-3	NA	TGTGCCAGCAGTGAAAAAGGGACAGGGGTTACAAACACCATATATTTT	CASSEKGTGVTNTIYF
TRBD1	TRBV6-5	TRBJ2-7	NA	TGTGCCAGCGGTGAAGGGACAGGGGGCTACGAGCAGTACTTC	CASGEGTGGYEQYF
NA	TRBV27	TRBJ2-7	NA	TGTGCCAGCAGTTTATCGGGGACATCCGAGCAGTACTTC	CASSLSGTSEQYF